The source of this T cell receptor beta chain is a study of T cells in localized non-small cell lung cancer. Study-wide results and limits: Appearances in adjacent lung were noted for a median approximately 50 of the top 100 tumor clones. Highest T cell clonality was seen in uninvolved adjacent lung, surpassing that measured in tumor. Longer overall survival was seen with higher T cell density measured in blood. Heterogeneity cannot be ruled out, as sequencing used one tumor region only.

Libraries were prepared by immunoSEQ multiplex PCR; TCRdb keeps only in-frame clonotypes and omits some of them. The sample consists of 20,000 to 25,000 clones, about 93% of them appearing once. This CDR3 is built from 15 residues. Trimming pared 4 bases from V and 4 bases from J, leaving 17 bases between. Germline V gene data show CDR1 as MNHEY and CDR2 as SMNVEV (reference sequence). In regard to this clone: Antigen: not known.

This chain links TRBV27 with TRBJ2-7; D may match TRBD1 or TRBD2 (7 bases each). This clonotype originated in a woman aged 40-75 years with stage I lung adenocarcinoma. The material sequenced was peripheral blood, taken before any cancer treatment. DNA of the CDR3: TGTGCCAGCAGTTCCGCAGGGGGGGCAACGTACGAGCAGTACTTC. This sequence encodes CASSSAGGATYEQYF.